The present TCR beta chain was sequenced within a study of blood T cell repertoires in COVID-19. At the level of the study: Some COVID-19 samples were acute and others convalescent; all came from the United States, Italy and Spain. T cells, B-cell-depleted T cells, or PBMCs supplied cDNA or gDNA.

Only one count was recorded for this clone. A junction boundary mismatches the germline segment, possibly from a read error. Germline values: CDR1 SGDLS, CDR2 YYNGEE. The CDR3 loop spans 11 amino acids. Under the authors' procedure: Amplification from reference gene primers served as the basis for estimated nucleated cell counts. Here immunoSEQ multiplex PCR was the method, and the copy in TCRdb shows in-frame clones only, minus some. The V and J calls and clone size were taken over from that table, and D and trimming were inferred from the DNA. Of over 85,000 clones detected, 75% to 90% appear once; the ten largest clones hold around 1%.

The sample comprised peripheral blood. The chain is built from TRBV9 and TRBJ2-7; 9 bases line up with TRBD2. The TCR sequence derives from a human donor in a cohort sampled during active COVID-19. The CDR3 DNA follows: TGCGGCGGGGGGGCCCCGAACGAGCAGTACTTC. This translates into CGGGAPNEQYF.